Following are 9 T cell receptor beta chains from one sample sequenced in a study of blood T cell repertoires in COVID-19. Data came from immunoSEQ multiplex PCR; TCRdb stores just in-frame clones and leaves some out. In the table there are about 97,000 clones, roughly 82% of which are singletons. The sample comprised peripheral blood. These receptors were collected from a human donor in a cohort sampled during active COVID-19.

The chain recombines TRBV21-1 with TRBJ2-7; TRBD1 is taken as the D call from the table, unchecked against the DNA. TRBV21-1 is a listed pseudogene. This CDR3 spans 13 amino acids. This CDR3 is CASSGTGPYEQYF. CDR3 DNA sequence: TGTGCCAGCTCCGGGACAGGGCCCTACGAGCAGTACTTC.

This chain connects TRBV4-3 to TRBJ2-3; D gene ambiguous. This CDR3 has 15 residues. V lost 0 bases, J lost 2 bases, and 9 bases lay in between. Germline loops: CDR1 LGHNA, CDR2 YSLEER. In nucleotides, the CDR3 is TGCGCCAGCAGCCAAGATGGGCTAACCACAGATACGCAGTATTTT. Translated, it gives CASSQDGLTTDTQYF.

This clone was detected once. The chain joins TRBV28 to TRBJ2-5, with 11 nucleotides matching TRBD1. The CDR3 consists of 16 residues. The germline V gene has CDR1 MDHEN and CDR2 SYDVKM. The J segment lost 5 bases and the V segment lost 4 bases, leaving 9 bases of the junction unmatched. DNA for the CDR3: TGTGCCAGCAGTTCCCCCCCGGGACAGGGGGGTGAGACCCAGTACTTC. It translates to CASSSPPGQGGETQYF.

This chain uses TRBV14 with TRBJ1-3; D uncertain. The V and J ends lost 8 bases and 0 bases respectively, with 11 bases between them. There are 14 residues in the CDR3. Germline V gene data show CDR1 as SGHDN and CDR2 as FVKESK. Here the CDR3 reads CASGRSNSGNTIYF. The CDR3 region has the DNA TGTGCCAGCGGGAGGTCTAACTCTGGAAACACCATATATTTT.

In this sample, this clone turned up a few times. The chain has TRBV7-2 and TRBJ1-5; 8 bases line up with TRBD1. CDR3 length equals 14 residues. Germline values: CDR1 SGHTA, CDR2 FQGNSA. V lost 5 bases to trimming and J lost 5 bases; unmatched junction nucleotides: 5. Here the CDR3 reads CASSPGGSYQPQHF. In DNA, the CDR3 is TGTGCCAGCAGCCCAGGGGGCTCGTATCAGCCCCAGCATTTT.

In DNA, the CDR3 is TGCGCCAGCAGTCAATCAGGGGCGGGACGGGCTCAGCCCCAGCATTTT. Translating it yields CASSQSGAGRAQPQHF. V usage is TRBV23-1 and J usage is TRBJ1-5; D may be TRBD1 (5 bases). TRBV23-1 is an ORF for which the function is uncertain. The CDR3 is made up of 16 amino acids. V was clipped by 0 bases and J by 6 bases, with 15 bases between them.

V is TRBV30 and J is TRBJ1-1; D might be TRBD1 (5 bases). The V gene's germline CDR1 is GTSNPN and CDR2 SVGIG (reference sequence). Trimming pared 0 bases from V and 3 bases from J, leaving 14 bases between. The CDR3 sequence is 15 residues long. The CDR3 DNA sequence: TGTGCCTGGAGTGTTAAAGGGGCTGCAGACACTGAAGCTTTCTTT. This encodes CAWSVKGAADTEAFF.

A few counts support this clone. This chain's CDR3 is CASSRDRGYEQYF. The CDR3 DNA reads TGTGCCAGCAGCCGGGACAGGGGCTACGAGCAGTACTTC. This sequence joins TRBV7-2 and TRBJ2-7; TRBD1 aligns across 10 bases. This CDR3 is built from 13 residues. Germline V gene lookup returns CDR1 SGHTA and CDR2 FQGNSA. The V gene end was trimmed by 5 bases and the J gene end by 3 bases; junction bases not matched to a gene: 1. The full variable domain, in which reference TRBV7-2 and TRBJ2-7 provide the parts outside the CDR3, is GAGVSQSPSNKVTEKGKDVELRCDPISGHTALYWYRQSLGQGLEFLIYFQGNSAPDKSGLPSDRFSAERTGGSVSTLTIQRTQQEDSAVYLCASSRDRGYEQYFGPGTRLTVT.

The J gene is TRBJ2-1, the V gene TRBV4-1; 10 bases fit TRBD1. Per germline, CDR1 MGHRA and CDR2 YSYEKL. V gave up 0 bases and J gave up 2 bases; unmatched junction bases: 1. This CDR3 spans 16 amino acids. The CDR3 loop reads CASSQDGTGAYNEQFF. CDR3 nucleotide sequence: TGCGCCAGCAGCCAAGATGGGACAGGGGCCTACAATGAGCAGTTCTTC.